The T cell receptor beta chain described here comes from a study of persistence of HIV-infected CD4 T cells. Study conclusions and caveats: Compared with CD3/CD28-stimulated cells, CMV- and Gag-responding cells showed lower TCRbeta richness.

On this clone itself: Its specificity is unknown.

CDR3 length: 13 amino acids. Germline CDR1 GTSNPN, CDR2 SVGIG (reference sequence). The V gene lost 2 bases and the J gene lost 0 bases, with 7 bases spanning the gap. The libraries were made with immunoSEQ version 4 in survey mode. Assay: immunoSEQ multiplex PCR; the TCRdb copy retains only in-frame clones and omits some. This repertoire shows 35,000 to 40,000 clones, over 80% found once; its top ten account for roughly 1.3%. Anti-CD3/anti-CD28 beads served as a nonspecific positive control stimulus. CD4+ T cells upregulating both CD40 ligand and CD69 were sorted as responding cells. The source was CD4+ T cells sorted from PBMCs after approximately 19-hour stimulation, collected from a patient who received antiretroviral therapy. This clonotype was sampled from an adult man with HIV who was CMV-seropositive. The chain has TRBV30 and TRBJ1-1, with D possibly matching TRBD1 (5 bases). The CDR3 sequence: CAWSNRMNTEAFF. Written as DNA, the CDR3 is TGTGCCTGGAGTAACAGGATGAACACTGAAGCTTTCTTT.